This TCR beta chain was retrieved from a study of Ad26.COV2.S vaccination and SARS-CoV-2 variants. For the study at large: Ad26.COV2.S was injected intramuscularly once or twice, 56 days apart. General study points: The TCR-based breadth and depth measures might underestimate overall T cell responses. People who got the vaccine had more spike-specific TCR breadth than people who got placebo.

Trimming pared 6 bases from V and 3 bases from J, leaving 10 bases between. The CDR3 consists of 13 residues. In germline, CDR1 is SGDLS, CDR2 YYNGEE. Details on this clone: Its antigen is not known.

TCRdb's table, derived via immunoSEQ multiplex PCR, lists solely in-frame clones and lacks some. The repertoire holds more than 300,000 clones, around four fifths seen once, with approximately 2.2% in the top ten. The treatment denotes: around 19 received Ad26.COV2.S at low or high dose, single or two shots; about 5 received placebo; per-sample allocation not given. Collection of samples fell on day 63 after the first vaccine or placebo injection. As its vector, the vaccine had Ad26, which expressed Wuhan-strain SARS-CoV-2 spike. The material was peripheral blood, obtained in a trial of Ad26.COV2.S vaccine versus placebo. The chain combines TRBV9 with TRBJ1-3, with D maybe TRBD1 (5 bases). The TCR was taken from a person aged 18-65 years who received the Ad26.COV2.S COVID-19 vaccine or a placebo. The CDR3 region has the DNA TGTGCCAGCACCAGGGACGGTGGAAACACCATATATTTT. Translating it yields CASTRDGGNTIYF.